The rows below give T cell receptor beta chains drawn from one sample of a study of a mutant IDH1 vaccine in newly diagnosed glioma. The data were produced by immunoSEQ multiplex PCR, yet TCRdb's version contains in-frame clones alone and is incomplete. In the table there are fewer than 45,000 clones, roughly 79% of which are singletons. Their antigens remain unidentified. Here the sequenced sample was PBMCs, taken from a glioma patient whose treatment included an IDH1 peptide vaccine. Every receptor here comes from a middle-aged woman with glioma. Some clones in this sample may be carry-over from other donors' samples. CDR3s include the opening cysteine and the closing phenylalanine or tryptophan. The D gene is left open where the match is weak. The listing skips clone size in some rows; elsewhere it reads once, few, many or a size class.

>TRBD2|once|TRBV19|TRBJ2-1
TGTGCCAGTAGTATGGCCAGCGGGGGAACATACAATGAGCAGTTCTTC
CASSMASGGTYNEQFF
>TRBD2|.|TRBV7-3|TRBJ2-1
TGTGCCAGCAGCCTCAGGCTAGCGGGAGCCGATGAGCAGTTCTTC
CASSLRLAGADEQFF
>.|.|TRBV5-1|TRBJ2-7
TGCGCCAGCAGCTTTGGCAGCGGTCCGGGCGAGCAGTACTTC
CASSFGSGPGEQYF
>.|.|TRBV7-8|TRBJ2-5
TGTGCCAGCAGCTTAGCGACAGTGATCCAAGAGACCCAGTACTTC
CASSLATVIQETQYF
>TRBD1|.|TRBV2|TRBJ2-7
TGTGCCAGCACCGTGGGCACAGGGGAACCCTACGAGCAGTACTTC
CASTVGTGEPYEQYF
>.|.|TRBV7-9|TRBJ2-7
TGTGCCAGCAGCCCGGAGGGGCCCAGCTCCTACGAGCAGTACTTC
CASSPEGPSSYEQYF
>.|few|TRBV7-2|TRBJ2-7
TGTGCCAGCAGCCCAAGCCGGTGGAGGCAGTACTTC
CASSPSRWRQYF
>.|.|TRBV20-1|TRBJ2-5
TGCAGTGCTAGAGTGGCGGAGACCCAGTACTTC
CSARVAETQYF
>TRBD1|once|TRBV5-5|TRBJ1-2
TGTGCCAGCAGCACCCGGACAGGGTCCGGCTACACCTTC
CASSTRTGSGYTF
>TRBD1|.|TRBV5-1|TRBJ2-7
TGCGCCAGCAGCGCCCGACAGGGGGCCTCCTACGAGCAGTACTTC
CASSARQGASYEQYF
>.|.|TRBV7-2|TRBJ2-3
TGTGCCAGCAGCTCAGCGTTTGGCACAGATACGCAGTATTTT
CASSSAFGTDTQYF
>.|.|TRBV27|TRBJ2-7
TGTGCCAGCAGTCCACTCCTTAGGGAGGCCTACGAGCAGTACTTC
CASSPLLREAYEQYF
>TRBD1|.|TRBV10-3|TRBJ1-1
TGTGCCATCAGTGGGACAGGGAAAGAAGCTTTCTTT
CAISGTGKEAFF
>TRBD1|few|TRBV6-6|TRBJ1-2
TGTGCCACCACCCTCAGCAGGGGGCTGGATGGCTACACCTTC
CATTLSRGLDGYTF
>.|.|TRBV6-1|TRBJ1-3
TGTGCCAGCAGTGAATGGGGCGGCCCTGGAAACACCATATATTTT
CASSEWGGPGNTIYF
>.|.|TRBV5-6|TRBJ2-2
TGTGCCAGCAGCGCCACTAGCACCGGGGAGCTGTTTTTT
CASSATSTGELFF
>.|.|TRBV7-9|TRBJ2-5
TGTGCCAGCAGCCAGGACTTGGAGACCCAGTACTTC
CASSQDLETQYF
>TRBD1|.|TRBV28|TRBJ1-1
TGTGCCAGCAGTGTGGACAGGCGGAACACTGAAGCTTTCTTT
CASSVDRRNTEAFF
>.|.|TRBV7-9|TRBJ2-7
TGTGCCAGCCGATCCGACGACTTATCCTACGAGCAGTACTTC
CASRSDDLSYEQYF
>TRBD2|.|TRBV29-1|TRBJ2-3
TGCAGCGTCCATGGGGGGGGACTAGCGAGTCCAGATACGCAGTATTTT
CSVHGGGLASPDTQYF
>TRBD2|once|TRBV9|TRBJ2-3
TGTGCCAGCAGCCCCCACGCTAGCGGGGGGGAGACGCAGTATTTT
CASSPHASGGETQYF
>.|once|TRBV10-3|TRBJ1-5
TGTGCCATCAGTGAGGCAGTTAGCAATCAGCCCCAGCATTTT
CAISEAVSNQPQHF